This T cell receptor beta chain was recorded in a study of PD-L1 blockade in urothelial cancer. Whole-study context: Patients arrived having already received 0 to 3 prior chemotherapy regimens. Blood analysis occurred 3 weeks (second dose) and 6 weeks after treatment start.

The time point denotes: pretreatment peripheral blood. TCRdb's table, derived via immunoSEQ multiplex PCR, lists solely in-frame clones and lacks some. The table includes 80,000 to 90,000 clones, 70% to 90% detected once. V trimming: 7 bases; J trimming: 4 bases; junction bases outside the gene matches: 7. The CDR3 has 15 residues. In germline, CDR1 is MNHEY, CDR2 SMNVEV (reference sequence). This clone appeared once. This sequence was found in a man in his 60s with urothelial cancer. The sample consisted of PBMCs, taken around atezolizumab (anti-PD-L1) treatment. The chain uses TRBV27 and TRBJ2-7; 13 bases align to TRBD2. DNA for the CDR3: TGTGCCAGCACTTCACTAGCGGGAGGGATTTACGAGCAGTACTTC. Protein: CASTSLAGGIYEQYF.